This TCR beta chain was documented in a study of T cells in Graves' hyperthyroidism and ophthalmopathy. Amplification of TCR beta CDR3 regions was performed using RNA transcripts as template. With the HTBI primer set, the TCR CDR3 went through a first round of RT-PCR. TCRdb itself ran the multiplex PCR reads through MiXCR, one entry per CDR3 protein. The top ten clones hold roughly a tenth of a sample with about 740,000 distinct CDR3 sequences, about 14% of them seen once. Whole-study findings and limits: The blood repertoire included most of the expanded thyroid clonotypes above 0.001.

Clinical symptoms, serum thyroxine, TRAb, thyroid ultrasound and orbital computed tomography established diagnosis. This clonotype was seen ten or more times. The antigen remains unidentified. Sequencing was performed on blood. The sequence was collected from a woman aged 18-29 years with Graves' hyperthyroidism.

The CDR3 is CASSSGRTDTQYF. The CDR3 nucleotides are TGTGCCAGCAGCTCCGGACGGACAGATACGCAGTATTTT. The rearrangement uses TRBV7-2 and TRBJ2-3, with no clear D. V was trimmed by 4 bases and J by 3 bases, leaving 8 bases between them. Per germline, CDR1 SGHTA and CDR2 FQGNSA. The CDR3 runs to 13 residues.